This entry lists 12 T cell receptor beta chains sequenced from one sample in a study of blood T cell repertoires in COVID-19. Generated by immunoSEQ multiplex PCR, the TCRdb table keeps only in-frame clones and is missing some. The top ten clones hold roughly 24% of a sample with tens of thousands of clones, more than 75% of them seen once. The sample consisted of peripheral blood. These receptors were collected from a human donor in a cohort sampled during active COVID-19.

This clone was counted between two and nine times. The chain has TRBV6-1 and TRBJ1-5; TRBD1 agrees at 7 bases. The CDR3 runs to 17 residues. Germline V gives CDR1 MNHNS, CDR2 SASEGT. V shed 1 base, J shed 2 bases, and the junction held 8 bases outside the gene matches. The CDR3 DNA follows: TGTGCCAGCAGTGAAGGCCTTGGGACAGAGGGCAATCAGCCCCAGCATTTT. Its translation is CASSEGLGTEGNQPQHF.

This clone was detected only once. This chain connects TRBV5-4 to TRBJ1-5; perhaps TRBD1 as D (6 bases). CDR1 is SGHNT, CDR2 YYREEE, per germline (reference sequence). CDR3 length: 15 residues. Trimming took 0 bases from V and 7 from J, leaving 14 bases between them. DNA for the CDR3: TGTGCCAGCAGCTTGGGAGGGGGAAGGGGGCAGCCCCAGCATTTT. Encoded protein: CASSLGGGRGQPQHF. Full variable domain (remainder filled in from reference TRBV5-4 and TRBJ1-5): ETGVTQSPTHLIKTRGQQVTLRCSSQSGHNTVSWYQQALGQGPQFIFQYYREEENGRGNFPPRFSGLQFPNYSSELNVNALELDDSALYLCASSLGGGRGQPQHFGDGTRLSIL.

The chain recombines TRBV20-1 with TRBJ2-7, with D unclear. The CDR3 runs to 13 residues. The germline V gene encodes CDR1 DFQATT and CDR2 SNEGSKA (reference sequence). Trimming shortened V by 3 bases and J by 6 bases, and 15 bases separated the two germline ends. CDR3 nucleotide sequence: TGCAGTGCTAGTAGTCGCGAAGCAGGCGAGCAGTACTTC. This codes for CSASSREAGEQYF.

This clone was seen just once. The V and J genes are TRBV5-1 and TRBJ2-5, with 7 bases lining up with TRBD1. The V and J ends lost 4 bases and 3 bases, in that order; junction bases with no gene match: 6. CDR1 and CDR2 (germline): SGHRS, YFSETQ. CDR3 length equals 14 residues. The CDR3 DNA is TGCGCCAGCAGCCAGGGACAGCTGAAAGAGACCCAGTACTTC. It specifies CASSQGQLKETQYF.

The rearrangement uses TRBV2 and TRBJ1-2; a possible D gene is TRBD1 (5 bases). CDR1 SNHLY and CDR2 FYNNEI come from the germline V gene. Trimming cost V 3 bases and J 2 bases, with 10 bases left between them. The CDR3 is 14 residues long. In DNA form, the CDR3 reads TGTGCCAGCAGTGATTGGGGGGAGAACTATGGCTACACCTTC. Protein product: CASSDWGENYGYTF. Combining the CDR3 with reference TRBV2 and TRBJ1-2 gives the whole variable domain EPEVTQTPSHQVTQMGQEVILRCVPISNHLYFYWYRQILGQKVEFLVSFYNNEISEKSEIFDDQFSVERPDGSNFTLKIRSTKLEDSAMYFCASSDWGENYGYTFGSGTRLTVV.

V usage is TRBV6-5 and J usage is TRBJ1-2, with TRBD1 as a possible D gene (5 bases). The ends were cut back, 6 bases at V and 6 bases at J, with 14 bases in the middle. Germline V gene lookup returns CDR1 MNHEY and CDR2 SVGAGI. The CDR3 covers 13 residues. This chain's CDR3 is CASRRGRENGYTF. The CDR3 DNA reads TGTGCCAGCAGACGAGGCAGGGAAAATGGCTACACCTTC.

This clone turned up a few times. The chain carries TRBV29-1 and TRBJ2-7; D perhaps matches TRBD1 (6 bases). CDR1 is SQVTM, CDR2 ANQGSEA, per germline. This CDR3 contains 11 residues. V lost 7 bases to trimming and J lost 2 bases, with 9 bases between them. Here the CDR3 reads CSAGQPYEQYF. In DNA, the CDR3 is TGCAGCGCTGGACAGCCCTACGAGCAGTACTTC.

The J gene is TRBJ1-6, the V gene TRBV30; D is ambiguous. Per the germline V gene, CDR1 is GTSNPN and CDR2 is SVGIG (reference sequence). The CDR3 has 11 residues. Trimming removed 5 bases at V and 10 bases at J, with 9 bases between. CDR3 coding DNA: TGTGCCTGGCGGATCGGGTCACCCCTCCACTTT. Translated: CAWRIGSPLHF.

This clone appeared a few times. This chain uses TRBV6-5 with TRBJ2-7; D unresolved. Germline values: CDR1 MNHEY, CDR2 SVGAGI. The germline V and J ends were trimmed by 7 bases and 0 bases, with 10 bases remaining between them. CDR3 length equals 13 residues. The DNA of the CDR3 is TGTGCCAGCATAGCCGGATACTCCTACGAGCAGTACTTC. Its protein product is CASIAGYSYEQYF.

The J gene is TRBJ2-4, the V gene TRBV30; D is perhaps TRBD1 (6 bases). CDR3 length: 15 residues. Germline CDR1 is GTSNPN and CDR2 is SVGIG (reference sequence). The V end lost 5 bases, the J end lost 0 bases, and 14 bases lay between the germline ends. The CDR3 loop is CAWEESGVAKNIQYF. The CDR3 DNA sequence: TGTGCCTGGGAAGAATCAGGGGTAGCCAAAAACATTCAGTACTTC.

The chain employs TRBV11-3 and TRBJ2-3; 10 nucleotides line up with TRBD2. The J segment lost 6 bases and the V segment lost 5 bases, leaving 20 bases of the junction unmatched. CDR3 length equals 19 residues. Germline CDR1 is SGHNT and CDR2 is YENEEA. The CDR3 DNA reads TGTGCCAGCAGCCCCGGGACGGGTAGGACTAGCGGTTTTTCGGATACGCAGTATTTT. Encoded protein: CASSPGTGRTSGFSDTQYF.

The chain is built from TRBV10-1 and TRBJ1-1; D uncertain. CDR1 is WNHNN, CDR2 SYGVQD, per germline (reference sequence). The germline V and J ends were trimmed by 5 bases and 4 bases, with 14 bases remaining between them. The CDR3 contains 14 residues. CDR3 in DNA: TGCGCCAGCAGTTTGACCCAGGTCGGCACTGAAGCTTTCTTT. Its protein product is CASSLTQVGTEAFF.